This T cell receptor (beta chain) was recovered during a study of somatic mutations in cytotoxic T cells in rheumatoid arthritis. Overall study: Selected populations of V beta antibody-stained T cells underwent flow sorting at nearly 100% purity; these encompassed V beta1+ cells subjected to TCRB sequencing.

This clone was seen a handful of times. Its matching antigen is unknown. Findings and caveats of the study: Over 20% of CD8+ cells belonged to the largest CD8+ clone in about an eighth of the roughly 60 patients.

CDR1 and CDR2 (germline): SGHDT, YYEEEE. The CDR3 is made up of 15 amino acids. Between the trimmed V and J ends, which lost 0 bases and 5 bases, there was a span of 14 bases. How the authors handled the data: Only a few patient CD8+ clones above 1% matched published virus-specific TCRB sequences. The assay was immunoSEQ multiplex PCR, and TCRdb's table has in-frame clones only and misses some. The V and J calls and clone size are taken from that table; D and trimming were inferred from the DNA. The table has 20,000 to 25,000 clones, roughly 80% seen once. The TCR originated in an adult with rheumatoid arthritis. Sequencing used CD8+ T cells sorted from blood. The chain employs TRBV5-6 and TRBJ1-2; no reliable D call. CDR3 sequence reads: CASSLGRRMRYGYTF. The CDR3 nucleotides read TGTGCCAGCAGCTTGGGCCGTAGGATGAGGTATGGCTACACCTTC.